This T cell receptor (beta chain) was found in a study of T cells expressing NK-cell markers. Study-wide background: Sorted CD3+CD56+NKG2C+, CD3+CD56+NKG2C- and CD3+CD56-NKG2C+ T cells supplied TCR beta repertoires. Seven HCMV-seropositive donors and one seronegative donor made up the eight sequenced donors.

Findings and caveats of the study: As a fraction of CD8+ T cells, dominant NKG2C+ clonotypes reached about 1.0-8% in six donors.

This CDR3 region has 17 residues. Germline CDR1 is KGHDR and CDR2 is SFDVKD. Each CDR3 protein gets one entry in TCRdb, which reprocessed the 5' RACE reads and gives no DNA. The data show about 390,000 distinct CDR3 sequences, and the top ten clones hold about 10%. Note on this clonotype: Antigen: not known.

Sequencing was done on a sample of blood T cells: a sorted CD56 or NKG2C T cell subset, CD4+ or CD8+ T cells, or bulk PBMC T cells (not recorded which). The sequence came from a woman in her 50s in good health. The chain is built from TRBV24-1 and TRBJ2-3; TCRdb indicates TRBD1, and absent DNA this call remains unverified. The CDR3 here is CATSDVPGSGGTDTQYF.